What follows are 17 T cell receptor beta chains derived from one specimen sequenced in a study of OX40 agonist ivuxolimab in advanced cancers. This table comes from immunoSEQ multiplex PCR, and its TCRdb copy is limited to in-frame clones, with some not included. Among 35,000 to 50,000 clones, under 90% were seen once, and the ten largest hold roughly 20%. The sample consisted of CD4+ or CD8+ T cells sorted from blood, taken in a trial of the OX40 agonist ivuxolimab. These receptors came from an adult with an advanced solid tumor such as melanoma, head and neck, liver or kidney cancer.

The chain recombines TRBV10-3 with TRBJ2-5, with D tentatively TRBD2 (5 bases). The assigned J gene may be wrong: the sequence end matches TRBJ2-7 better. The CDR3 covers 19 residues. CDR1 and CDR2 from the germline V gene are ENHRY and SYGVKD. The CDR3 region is CAISESVRRRPVKGYEQYF. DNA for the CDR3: TGTGCCATCAGTGAGTCGGTACGGAGGCGACCTGTGAAGGGCTACGAGCAGTACTTC.

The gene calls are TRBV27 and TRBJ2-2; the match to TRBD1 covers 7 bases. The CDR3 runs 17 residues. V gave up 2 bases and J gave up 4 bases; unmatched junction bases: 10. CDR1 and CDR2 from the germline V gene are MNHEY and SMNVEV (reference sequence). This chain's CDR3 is CASSLRTGTASTGELFF. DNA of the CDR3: TGTGCCAGCAGTTTACGAACCGGGACAGCCTCCACCGGGGAGCTGTTTTTT.

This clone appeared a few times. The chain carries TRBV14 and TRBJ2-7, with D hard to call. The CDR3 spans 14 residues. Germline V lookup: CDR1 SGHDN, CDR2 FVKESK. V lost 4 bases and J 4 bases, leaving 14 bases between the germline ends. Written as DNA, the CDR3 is TGTGCCAGCAGCCGAGGACGGAGTGGATACGAGCAGTACTTC. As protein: CASSRGRSGYEQYF.

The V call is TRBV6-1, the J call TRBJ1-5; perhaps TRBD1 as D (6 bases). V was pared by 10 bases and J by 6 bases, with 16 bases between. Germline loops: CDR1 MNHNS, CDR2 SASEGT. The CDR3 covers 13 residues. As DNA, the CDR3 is TGTGCCATCGATACAGGGTCGGTTCAGCCCCAGCATTTT. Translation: CAIDTGSVQPQHF.

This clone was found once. CDR3 DNA sequence: TGCGCCAGCAGTTGTGGGATCTTCACCGGGGAGCTGTTTTTT. Translation: CASSCGIFTGELFF. The rearrangement joins TRBV10-1 to TRBJ2-2, with D hard to call. V was trimmed by 5 bases and J by 4 bases, leaving 11 bases between them. The length of the CDR3 is 14 residues. Germline CDR1 reads WNHNN; CDR2 reads SYGVQD (reference sequence).

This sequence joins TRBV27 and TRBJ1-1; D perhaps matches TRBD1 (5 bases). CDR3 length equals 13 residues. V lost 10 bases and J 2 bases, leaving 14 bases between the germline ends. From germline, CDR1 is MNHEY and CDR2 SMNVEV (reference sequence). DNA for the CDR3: TGTGCCACCCTGGGGGGGTTCAACACTGAAGCTTTCTTT. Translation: CATLGGFNTEAFF.

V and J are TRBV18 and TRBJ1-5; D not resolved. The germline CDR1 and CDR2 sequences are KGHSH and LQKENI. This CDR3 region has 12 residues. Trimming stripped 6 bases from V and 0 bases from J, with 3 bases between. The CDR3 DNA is TGTGCCAGCTCCGGTAGCAATCAGCCCCAGCATTTT. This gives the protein CASSGSNQPQHF. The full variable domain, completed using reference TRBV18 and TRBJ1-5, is NAGVMQNPRHLVRRRGQEARLRCSPMKGHSHVYWYRQLPEEGLKFMVYLQKENIIDESGMPKERFSAEFPKEGPSILRIQQVVRGDSAAYFCASSGSNQPQHFGDGTRLSIL.

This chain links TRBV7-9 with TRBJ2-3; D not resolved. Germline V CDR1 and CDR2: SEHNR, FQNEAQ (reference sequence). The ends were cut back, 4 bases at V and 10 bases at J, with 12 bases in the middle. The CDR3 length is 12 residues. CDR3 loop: CASSWGSEAQYF. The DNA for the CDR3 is TGTGCCAGCAGCTGGGGTTCAGAGGCGCAGTATTTT. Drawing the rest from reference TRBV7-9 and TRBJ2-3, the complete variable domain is DTGVSQNPRHKITKRGQNVTFRCDPISEHNRLYWYRQTLGQGPEFLTYFQNEAQLEKSRLLSDRFSAERPKGSFSTLEIQRTEQGDSAMYLCASSWGSEAQYFGPGTRLTVL.

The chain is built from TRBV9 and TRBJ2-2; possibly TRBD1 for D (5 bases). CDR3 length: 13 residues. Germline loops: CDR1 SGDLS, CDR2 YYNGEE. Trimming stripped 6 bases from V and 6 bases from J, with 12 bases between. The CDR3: CASNPGISGELFF. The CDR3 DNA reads TGTGCCAGCAACCCAGGGATCTCCGGGGAGCTGTTTTTT. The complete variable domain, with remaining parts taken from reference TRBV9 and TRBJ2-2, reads DSGVTQTPKHLITATGQRVTLRCSPRSGDLSVYWYQQSLDQGLQFLIQYYNGEERAKGNILERFSAQQFPDLHSELNLSSLELGDSALYFCASNPGISGELFFGEGSRLTVL.

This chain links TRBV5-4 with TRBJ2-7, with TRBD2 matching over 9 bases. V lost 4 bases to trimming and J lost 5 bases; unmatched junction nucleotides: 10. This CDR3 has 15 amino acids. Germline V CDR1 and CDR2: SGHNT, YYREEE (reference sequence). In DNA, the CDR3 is TGTGCCAGCAGCCCCACCCCGGGACTAGCTAACGAGCAGTACTTC. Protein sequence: CASSPTPGLANEQYF.

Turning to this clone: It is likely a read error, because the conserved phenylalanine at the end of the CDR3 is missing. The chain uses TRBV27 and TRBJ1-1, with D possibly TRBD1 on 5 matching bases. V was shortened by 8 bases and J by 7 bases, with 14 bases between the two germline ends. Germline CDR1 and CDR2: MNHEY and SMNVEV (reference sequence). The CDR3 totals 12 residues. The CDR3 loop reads CASGLWGDEAFL. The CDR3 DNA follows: TGTGCCAGCGGGCTCTGGGGGGATGAAGCTTTCCTT.

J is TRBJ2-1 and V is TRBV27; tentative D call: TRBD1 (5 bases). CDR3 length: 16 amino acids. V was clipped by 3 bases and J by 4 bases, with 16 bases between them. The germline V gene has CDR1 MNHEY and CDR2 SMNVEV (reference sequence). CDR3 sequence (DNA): TGTGCCAGCAGTTTGACAGAGATCCCCCTATACAATGAGCAGTTCTTC. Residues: CASSLTEIPLYNEQFF.

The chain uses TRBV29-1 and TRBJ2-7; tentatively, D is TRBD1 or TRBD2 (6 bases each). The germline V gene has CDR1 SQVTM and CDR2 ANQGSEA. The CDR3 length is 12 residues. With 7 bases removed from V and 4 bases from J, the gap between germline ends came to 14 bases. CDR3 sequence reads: CSARGLMYEQYF. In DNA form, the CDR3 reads TGCAGCGCCCGGGGGCTTATGTACGAGCAGTACTTC.

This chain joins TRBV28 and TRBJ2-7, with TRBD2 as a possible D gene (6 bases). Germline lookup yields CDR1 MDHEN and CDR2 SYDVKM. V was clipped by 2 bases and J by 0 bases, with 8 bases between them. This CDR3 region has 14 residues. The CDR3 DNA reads TGTGCCAGCAGTTTAACTAGCTTCTCCTACGAGCAGTACTTC. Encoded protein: CASSLTSFSYEQYF.

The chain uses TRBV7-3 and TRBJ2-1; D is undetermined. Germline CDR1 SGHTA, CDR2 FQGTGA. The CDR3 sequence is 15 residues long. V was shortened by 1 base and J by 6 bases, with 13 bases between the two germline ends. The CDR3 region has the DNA TGTGCCAGCAGCTTAAGCAGTACATCCACCAATGAGCAGTTCTTC. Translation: CASSLSSTSTNEQFF.

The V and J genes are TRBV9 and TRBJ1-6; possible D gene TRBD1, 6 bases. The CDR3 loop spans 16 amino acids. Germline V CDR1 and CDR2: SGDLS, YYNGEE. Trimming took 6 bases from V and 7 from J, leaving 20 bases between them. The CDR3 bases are TGTGCCAGCACCCCTACCGCTCTAGGGGGGAATTCACCCCTCCACTTT. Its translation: CASTPTALGGNSPLHF.

The CDR3 loop reads CASSLTQNIQYF. The CDR3 DNA reads as TGTGCCAGCAGCTTAACGCAAAACATTCAGTACTTC. The chain uses TRBV7-8 and TRBJ2-4; D unresolved. Trimming pared 2 bases from V and 5 bases from J, leaving 4 bases between. CDR1 and CDR2 (germline): SGHVS, FQNEAQ. The length of the CDR3 is 12 residues. The whole variable domain, filled in from reference TRBV7-8 and TRBJ2-4, reads GAGVSQSPRYKVAKRGQDVALRCDPISGHVSLFWYQQALGQGPEFLTYFQNEAQLDKSGLPSDRFFAERPEGSVSTLKIQRTQQEDSAVYLCASSLTQNIQYFGAGTRLSVL.